This T cell receptor (beta chain) was identified during a study of regulatory T cells in long-lasting Graves disease (dated by TCRdb to the early 2020s). General notes on the study: Newly diagnosed Graves' disease patients had taken antithyroid drugs for less than 3 months. This study used TCR sequencing and RNA sequencing of peripheral blood to compare persistent Graves' disease patients against newly diagnosed Graves' disease patients. The study was conducted in China and was registered as a clinical trial. A total of around 35 samples underwent TCR sequencing, from 13 patients with persistent Graves' disease and some 20 patients with newly diagnosed Graves' disease. Beyond this particular receptor, the publication reports: Persistent patients shared more public clonotypes among themselves (roughly 2,700) than newly diagnosed patients did (about 900). Only the TCR beta chain was sequenced and analyzed. As a limitation, the authors acknowledged that the small sample size may reduce accuracy. Persistent disease showed preferential use of TRBV28, TRBJ1-2 and TRBJ2-5, whereas newly diagnosed disease favored TRBV20-1 and TRBJ2-1. Compared with newly diagnosed patients, persistent Graves' disease patients had lower TCR Shannon entropy and fewer highly expanded clones, which suggests clonal expansion. The study examined only peripheral blood because the primary lesion, thyroid tissue, could not be accessed.

Sample time point, as interpreted from the label and publication: newly diagnosed GD, antithyroid drugs for less than 3 months. RNA was extracted from PBMCs in TRIzol for both TCR sequencing and RNA sequencing. The diagnosis of Graves' disease was made according to American Thyroid Association guidelines. Patients were recruited from an endocrinology department in Xi'an, China. Each patient gave around 9.2 milliliters of peripheral blood, collected in an EDTA anticoagulant tube. Ficoll Paque Plus density gradient separation was used to isolate PBMCs, and no further T cell sorting was performed. An Agilent 2100 Bioanalyzer and agarose gel were used to check RNA quality, and a NanoDrop 2000 was used to measure RNA concentration. CDR1 SGDLS and CDR2 YYNGEE were looked up in the germline V gene. The V and J ends are trimmed by 0 bases and 2 bases, leaving 11 bases between them. The CDR3 measures 15 amino acids from cysteine to phenylalanine. Kept here is only the CDR3 DNA, which spans 45 bases and is read in frame from base 1.

The method was multiplex PCR. The instrument was an Illumina HiSeq 4000. iRepertoire HTBI primers and Arm-PCR amplification of CDR3 regions were used to construct TCR beta libraries. PCR products were gel purified before sequencing. The authors' analysis ran thus. Gene usage analysis of CDR3 amino acid clonotypes used the 62 TRBV and about 13 TRBJ segments found across samples. COPE and FqMerger were used to merge filtered high-quality paired reads into contigs. BLAST was used to align contigs to the IMGT TRBV, TRBD and TRBJ reference genes, and CDR3 was defined following IMGT. Highly expanded clones were defined as clonotypes with a frequency above 0.1%. Shannon entropy was used to measure repertoire diversity, and the Gini coefficient was used to measure V-J evenness. A clonotype was considered public if more than one individual shared it. TCRdb trimmed public reads at Q25 via fastp, called clones via MiXCR and kept in-frame beta chains. Each record represents a unique CDR3 protein, reported with the most common genes and DNA among its rows. The authors' filters were not applied to this entry. Across this sample there are 400,000 to 650,000 distinct CDR3 sequences, with roughly a sixth seen only once. The top ten hold 25% of the sample.

A note on this clonotype: The antigen it recognizes is unknown. The record has no base qualities; no much larger clone is one base away.

A further study also used this sample, focusing on T cells in Graves' hyperthyroidism and ophthalmopathy. The second study also describes: Stable Graves' hyperthyroidism was defined as the absence of progression to ophthalmopathy over 18 months of follow-up. Hyperthyroidism patients were newly diagnosed, with disease duration under 2 months, and aged 18 to 65 years. Patients with uncontrolled infections, other autoimmune diseases, pregnancy or lactation were excluded. Diagnoses were established on the basis of clinical symptoms, serum thyroxine and TRAb, thyroid ultrasound, and orbital computed tomography. The TCR CDR3 was subjected to a first round of RT-PCR using the HTBI primer set and the Qiagen OneStep RT-PCR kit. Most expanded thyroid clonotypes (frequency above 0.001) were also detected in blood, a finding suggesting that blood repertoires may reflect thyroid immune responses. A 13 V-J signature model separated ophthalmopathy from stable hyperthyroidism, with 87.88% sensitivity and about 81% specificity in cross-validation and 80%/75% in testing. During validation, the model predicted progression to ophthalmopathy a median of roughly 7.1 months ahead of onset, with roughly 65% sensitivity and roughly 75% specificity. A discovery cohort of about a hundred patients, approximately 45 with Graves' ophthalmopathy and approximately 60 with stable Graves' hyperthyroidism, was used to find distinguishing TCR V-J signatures. Whether ophthalmopathy could be predicted prospectively was tested in an independent validation cohort made up of 18 to 20 hyperthyroidism patients plus 17 patients who later progressed to ophthalmopathy. The 100 or so discovery patients were divided at random into training and test sets in a 7:3 ratio. In addition, the study compared T-cell repertoires in thyroid tissue and in blood from five to seven Graves' hyperthyroidism patients. Following sampling, methimazole starting at 30 mg daily was given to hyperthyroidism patients, and high-dose intravenous methylprednisolone was given to ophthalmopathy patients. Libraries were constructed in a second round of multiplex PCR, after which size selection and purification were carried out. Paired-end sequencing of the libraries was performed with 100 bp reads on an Illumina HiSeq2000. SOAPnuke was used to process the raw data, with reads discarded if the reads contained adapters or uncalled bases, had a mean Phred below 15, or lacked an exact constant-primer or identifier match. COPE v1.2.5 was used to merge the high-quality paired reads, and each unique nucleotide sequence was defined as a clonotype. MiTCR v1.1 was used to align the clonotypes against IMGT TRBV, TRBD and TRBJ reference segments. The analysis was restricted to V-J combinations with a frequency above 0.0001, which together covered 99% to 99.2% of the repertoires. The TCS score was defined as the ratio of F50 (clonal expansion) to E x V (chaos), calculated using BLOSUM62-based TCRdist between CDR3 peptides within each V-J. Welch's t-statistics and random forest reduced around 520 V-J features to 13, which were used in a naive Bayes classifier (R e1071). Sample size was not statistically predetermined, and blinding of investigators to group allocation was not performed. The paper describes TCR Vbeta CDR3 sequencing of 120 to 150 peripheral blood samples, made up of 43 ophthalmopathy patients, 70 to 80 hyperthyroidism patients and some 17 progressor patients.

The chain is made from TRBV9 and TRBJ1-2, with no D gene named confidently. The source material was peripheral blood mononuclear cells (PBMCs), sampled at new diagnosis, from a patient treated with antithyroid drugs. The TCR originated in a woman aged 35-60 years with Graves disease. Donor details come from another sample of the same person, matched by shared clones. The nucleotide sequence is TGTGCCAGCAGCGTAGAGGGCACGGGGAACTATGGCTACACCTTC. The translation is CASSVEGTGNYGYTF.